The rows below give T cell receptor beta chains drawn from one sample of a study of human T cells and chemical hapten exposure. TCRdb reprocessed the RACE reads with MiXCR, giving one entry per CDR3 protein. The sample has approximately 90,000 distinct CDR3 sequences; less than 35% are singletons. The starting material was whole blood, obtained in connection with sensitization to the hapten diphenylcyclopropenone (DPC). Receptor source: a man in his forties with alopecia areata. Some clones in this sample may be carry-over from other donors' samples. Each CDR3 is given with its conserved first and last residue. D genes are given only for firm matches. Part of the rows lack a size; the others show once, few, many or a class for expanded clones.

J gene | D gene | CDR3 length | clone size | V gene | CDR3 DNA | CDR3 protein
TRBJ1-6 | - | 17 | - | TRBV6-5 | TGTGCCAGCAGTTACTCGACCCTGAGCTCCTATAATTCACCCCTCCACTTT | CASSYSTLSSYNSPLHF
TRBJ2-3 | TRBD2 | 18 | few | TRBV7-8 | TGTGCCAGCAGCTCGCTAGCGGGAGGGCCGACTGGTCAAGATACGCAGTATTTT | CASSSLAGGPTGQDTQYF
TRBJ1-5 | - | 15 | once | TRBV5-1 | TGCGCCAGCAGCCCGGCCGGGGAAGGCAATCAGCCCCAGCATTTT | CASSPAGEGNQPQHF
TRBJ1-5 | - | 15 | - | TRBV19 | TGTGCCAGTAGTATTTCCATCGTAGGGTATCAGCCCCAGCATTTT | CASSISIVGYQPQHF
TRBJ2-1 | TRBD2 | 16 | - | TRBV7-9 | TGTGCCAGCAGCTTAGGGACTAGCGGGAGTTTGAATGAGCAGTTCTTC | CASSLGTSGSLNEQFF
TRBJ2-1 | - | 14 | - | TRBV12-3/TRBV12-4 | TGTGCCAGCAGTTTATCTGGAGGCGGGAATGAGCAGTTCTTC | CASSLSGGGNEQFF
TRBJ2-7 | - | 16 | - | TRBV4-1 | TGCGCCAGCAGCCAGGTCCCGGGGGGCAGAACCTACGAGCAGTACTTC | CASSQVPGGRTYEQYF
TRBJ1-1 | - | 16 | few | TRBV7-9 | TGTGCCAGCAGCCACAGCCGTGAGGCTCGGCTGACTGAAGCTTTCTTT | CASSHSREARLTEAFF
TRBJ1-2 | - | 15 | - | TRBV3-1 | TGTGCCAGCAGCCAAGATATACCGGGGCGCTATGGCTACACCTTC | CASSQDIPGRYGYTF
TRBJ1-1 | - | 15 | - | TRBV28 | TGTGCCAGCAGTTCACATCCGCCGGCGAACACTGAAGCTTTCTTT | CASSSHPPANTEAFF
TRBJ2-7 | - | 18 | few | TRBV20-1 | TGCAGTGCTACCCCCGACAGGGCCGTCGGGGGGCTCTCCTACGAGCAGTACTTC | CSATPDRAVGGLSYEQYF
TRBJ2-2 | - | 16 | - | TRBV7-9 | TGTGCCAGCAGCTCTCCCCGAGGGGGGACCACCGGGGAGCTGTTTTTT | CASSSPRGGTTGELFF
TRBJ1-2 | - | 11 | - | TRBV28 | TGTGCCACCGGGACAAACTATGGCTACACCTTC | CATGTNYGYTF
TRBJ2-7 | - | 14 | - | TRBV27 | TGTGCCAGCAGTTTATTGGCAGGGAAGAACGAGCAGTACTTC | CASSLLAGKNEQYF
TRBJ1-2 | - | 9 | few | TRBV12-3/TRBV12-4 | TGTGCCAGCAGTTCGCCCCTACACTTC | CASSSPLHF
TRBJ2-7 | - | 14 | few | TRBV6-2/TRBV6-3 | TGTGCCAGCAGTTACCCCCCAGTCTCCTACGAGCAGTACTTC | CASSYPPVSYEQYF
TRBJ1-1 | - | 14 | few | TRBV27 | TGTGCCAGCAGTTCTCCGAGATTGAACACTGAAGCTTTCTTT | CASSSPRLNTEAFF
TRBJ2-7 | - | 15 | - | TRBV6-5 | TGTGCCAGCAGTTACGGGGCCCCGAAGCCCTACGAGCAGTACTTC | CASSYGAPKPYEQYF
TRBJ2-7 | TRBD2 | 14 | few | TRBV6-6 | TGTGCCAGCTCGGGGGGAGCAAACTCCTACGAGCAGTACTTC | CASSGGANSYEQYF
TRBJ2-7 | TRBD1 | 14 | - | TRBV12-3/TRBV12-4 | TGTGCCAGCAGTTTGGGGACAGGCAGATACGAGCAGTACTTC | CASSLGTGRYEQYF
TRBJ2-4 | TRBD2 | 15 | few | TRBV20-1 | TGCAGTGCTAGAGACCCACTAGCGGGAATGAACATTCAGTACTTC | CSARDPLAGMNIQYF
TRBJ1-5 | TRBD1 | 13 | few | TRBV20-1 | TGCAGTGCCAGGAAGGGGGCCGATCAGCCCCAGCATTTT | CSARKGADQPQHF
TRBJ1-5 | TRBD1 | 15 | - | TRBV7-2 | TGTGCCAGCAGCGACCGACAGGGGCTTAGTCAGCCCCAGCATTTT | CASSDRQGLSQPQHF
TRBJ1-1 | - | 16 | - | TRBV12-3/TRBV12-4 | TGTGCCAGCAGTCCAGGGTCAGGGATGATGAACACTGAAGCTTTCTTT | CASSPGSGMMNTEAFF
TRBJ2-7 | - | 12 | - | TRBV28 | TGTGCCAGCTGGGAACCTGGGTACGAGCAGTACTTC | CASWEPGYEQYF
TRBJ2-3 | TRBD1 | 15 | - | TRBV11-3 | TGTGCCAGCAGCACAGGACAGGTTAGCACAGATACGCAGTATTTT | CASSTGQVSTDTQYF
TRBJ2-1 | TRBD1 | 16 | - | TRBV7-9 | TGTGCCAGCAGCCTAGGGGGCAGGGGGAGCTACAATGAGCAGTTCTTC | CASSLGGRGSYNEQFF
TRBJ1-1 | - | 10 | few | TRBV20-1 | TGCAGTGCTAGGAGAGGTGAAGCTTTCTTT | CSARRGEAFF
TRBJ2-3 | TRBD1 | 15 | - | TRBV28 | TGTGCCAGCACCTCTTGGACAGGGGCGGCAGATACGCAGTATTTT | CASTSWTGAADTQYF
TRBJ1-2 | TRBD1 | 15 | - | TRBV2 | TGTGCCAGCAAAGAGGGACAGGTCTGTAACTATGGCTACACCTTC | CASKEGQVCNYGYTF
TRBJ2-7 | TRBD1 | 14 | - | TRBV10-3 | TGTGCCATCAAAGGGACAGGGCCAACCTACGAGCAGTACTTC | CAIKGTGPTYEQYF
TRBJ2-7 | TRBD1 | 17 | - | TRBV18 | TGTGCCAGCTCACCATCGAACCCCGGGACAGGGGGCAGTGAGCAGTACTTC | CASSPSNPGTGGSEQYF
TRBJ2-2 | - | 13 | - | TRBV12-3/TRBV12-4 | TGTGCCAGCAGTTTACTAGGGGCCGGGGAGCTGTTTTTT | CASSLLGAGELFF
TRBJ2-5 | TRBD2 | 15 | - | TRBV11-1 | TGTGCCAGCAGCTTCCTGACTAGCGGTAAAGAGACCCAGTACTTC | CASSFLTSGKETQYF
TRBJ1-1 | TRBD1 | 15 | - | TRBV6-6 | TGTGCCAGCAGTTCCCCGGACAGGGGAAACACTGAAGCTTTCTTT | CASSSPDRGNTEAFF
TRBJ2-7 | - | 13 | few | TRBV7-2 | TGTGCCAGCAGCTTGACGGCCCGCTACGAGCAGTACTTC | CASSLTARYEQYF
TRBJ1-2 | - | 17 | - | TRBV20-1 | TGCAGTGCTAGAGTCCCATGGCTTGACAGGCGTCCATATGGCTACACCTTC | CSARVPWLDRRPYGYTF
TRBJ2-5 | - | 12 | few | TRBV29-1 | TGCAGCGCCGGACATTTCCAAGAGACCCAGTACTTC | CSAGHFQETQYF
TRBJ2-2 | - | 13 | many | TRBV12-3/TRBV12-4 | TGTGCCAGCAGCTTACAAGGGACCGGGGAGCTGTTTTTT | CASSLQGTGELFF
TRBJ2-1 | - | 14 | - | TRBV12-3/TRBV12-4 | TGTGCCAGCAGTTTAGCGCCTAGCTGGAATGAGCAGTTCTTC | CASSLAPSWNEQFF
TRBJ2-2 | - | 13 | few | TRBV6-5 | TGTGCCAGCACCCATCCCCCCCCCGGGGAGCTGTTTTTT | CASTHPPPGELFF
TRBJ2-6 | - | 17 | - | TRBV6-6 | TGTGCCAGCAGTACCGACAGACGGAAAAAAGGGGCCAACGTCCTGACTTTC | CASSTDRRKKGANVLTF
TRBJ1-4 | TRBD1 | 14 | - | TRBV25-1 | TGTGCCAGCAGTGAGGGGACAGGGAGCGGAAAACTGTTTTTT | CASSEGTGSGKLFF
TRBJ2-2 | TRBD2 | 14 | few | TRBV3-1 | TGTGCCAGCAGACGACTAGCGGTAGCCGGGGAGCTGTTTTTT | CASRRLAVAGELFF
TRBJ2-5 | TRBD2 | 14 | - | TRBV7-9 | TGTGCCAGCAGCTTAAGGACTAGCGAAGAGACCCAGTACTTC | CASSLRTSEETQYF
TRBJ2-5 | TRBD2 | 19 | - | TRBV12-3/TRBV12-4 | TGTGCCAGCAGCCACGGACTAGCGGGAGGGGGGGGGCAACAAGAGACCCAGTACTTC | CASSHGLAGGGGQQETQYF
TRBJ1-5 | - | 13 | - | TRBV24-1 | TGTGCCACCACCCCGGAGACGGATCAGCCCCAGCATTTT | CATTPETDQPQHF
TRBJ2-7 | - | 17 | - | TRBV4-1 | TGCGCCAGCAGCCAAGATCCGAGCGGGCCTCTCTCCTACGAGCAGTACTTC | CASSQDPSGPLSYEQYF
TRBJ2-1 | - | 15 | - | TRBV3-1 | TGTGCCAGCAGCCGGGGTGGCCGGAGCTACAATGAGCAGTTCTTC | CASSRGGRSYNEQFF
TRBJ1-6 | - | 14 | - | TRBV12-3/TRBV12-4 | TGTGCCAGCAGTTTATGGGGGCAGGATTCACCCCTCCACTTT | CASSLWGQDSPLHF
TRBJ2-3 | TRBD2 | 16 | - | TRBV5-1 | TGCGCCAGCAGCGGGGGACTAGCGGGATTCACAGATACGCAGTATTTT | CASSGGLAGFTDTQYF
TRBJ1-2 | - | 11 | few | TRBV28 | TGTGCCAGCAGTCTAGGCGGAGGCTACACCTTC | CASSLGGGYTF
TRBJ2-1 | - | 12 | - | TRBV6-2/TRBV6-3 | TGTGCCAGCAGTGTGCGGCGGGGTGAGCAGTTCTTC | CASSVRRGEQFF
TRBJ2-3 | - | 10 | - | TRBV5-1 | TGCGCCTACGGAGGGCTAGCGCAGTATTTT | CAYGGLAQYF
TRBJ2-7 | - | 14 | few | TRBV13 | TGTGCCAGCAGCCCAGGGCACACCGGAGGGGAGCAGTACTTC | CASSPGHTGGEQYF